These 10 T cell receptor beta chains were all obtained from the same sample, sequenced in a study of T cell responses to AZD1222 COVID-19 vaccine. TCRdb keeps only in-frame clones here, not all; method: immunoSEQ multiplex PCR. The table shows fewer than 150,000 clones, with 85% to 90% occurring only once. Sequences were derived from peripheral blood, sampled on day 0 of AZD1222 vaccination. The origin of the receptors is an adult in good health.

There are a few counts of this clone. V gene TRBV5-4 combines with J gene TRBJ1-3, with D unresolved. There are 13 residues in the CDR3. V lost 0 bases, J lost 5 bases, and 6 bases lay in between. CDR1 is SGHNT and CDR2 is YYREEE in the germline V gene (reference sequence). The DNA of the CDR3 is TGTGCCAGCAGCTTGGAACATCGAAACACCATATATTTT. This gives the protein CASSLEHRNTIYF.

The V gene is TRBV7-9, the J gene TRBJ2-5; 8 bases match TRBD2. Germline V lookup: CDR1 SEHNR, CDR2 FQNEAQ (reference sequence). After removal of 6 bases from V and 1 base from J, the junction contained 4 bases not matched to a gene. This CDR3 region has 14 residues. CDR3 in amino acids: CASSQLAVQETQYF. The DNA for the CDR3 is TGTGCCAGCAGTCAACTAGCGGTCCAAGAGACCCAGTACTTC.

CDR3: CASSLGQPNEKLFF. The CDR3 DNA reads as TGCGCCAGCAGCTTGGGGCAGCCCAATGAAAAACTGTTTTTT. The chain carries TRBV5-1 and TRBJ1-4; D not certain. Looked up from germline, CDR1 is SGHRS and CDR2 is YFSETQ. Trimming took 0 bases from V and 5 from J, leaving 8 bases between them. The CDR3 runs 14 residues.

The gene calls are TRBV6-5 and TRBJ2-2; a possible D gene is TRBD2 (6 bases). This CDR3 is built from 14 residues. The V gene's germline CDR1 is MNHEY and CDR2 SVGAGI. The ends were cut back, 6 bases at V and 3 bases at J, with 11 bases in the middle. In DNA, the CDR3 is TGTGCCAGCAGCCGGGACTGGGACACCGGGGAGCTGTTTTTT. It yields the protein CASSRDWDTGELFF.

J is TRBJ2-7 and V is TRBV7-3; 9 bases are a match to TRBD1. With 5 bases clipped from V and 3 bases from J, the junction kept 5 bases outside the gene matches. CDR1 is SGHTA and CDR2 is FQGTGA in the germline V gene. The CDR3 has 14 residues. The CDR3: CASSTGTGSYEQYF. DNA for the CDR3: TGTGCCAGCAGCACCGGGACAGGGAGCTACGAGCAGTACTTC.

The chain is built from TRBV3-1 (or the pseudogene TRBV3-2) and TRBJ2-5; no reliable D call. The length of the CDR3 is 13 residues. V lost 3 bases and J 4 bases, leaving 9 bases between the germline ends. Germline lookup yields CDR1 LGHDT and CDR2 YNNKEL (reference sequence). The CDR3 protein is CASSHNGPETQYF. The CDR3 DNA reads as TGTGCCAGCAGCCACAACGGTCCAGAGACCCAGTACTTC.

The chain is built from TRBV11-2 and TRBJ2-7; 8 nucleotides align to TRBD1. Germline CDR1 reads SGHAT; CDR2 reads FQNNGV. The length of the CDR3 is 13 residues. The V and J ends lost 5 bases and 5 bases, in that order; junction bases with no gene match: 5. The CDR3 region has the DNA TGTGCCAGCAGCCGGGACAGGCTTAACGAGCAGTACTTC. Translation gives CASSRDRLNEQYF.

V and J are TRBV28 and TRBJ2-5; a possible D gene is TRBD2 (5 bases). The germline V gene encodes CDR1 MDHEN and CDR2 SYDVKM. There are 15 residues in the CDR3. With 4 bases removed from V and 8 bases from J, the gap between germline ends came to 20 bases. The CDR3 loop reads CASSSGERYSDTQYF. CDR3 bases: TGTGCCAGCAGTTCCGGGGAAAGATATAGTGATACCCAGTACTTC.

V gene TRBV5-8 combines with J gene TRBJ1-1; TRBD1 might be the D (5 bases). Trimming pared 4 bases from V and 11 bases from J, leaving 15 bases between. The germline CDR1 and CDR2 sequences are SGHTS and YDEGEE. The CDR3 length is 12 residues. The CDR3 here is CASSQGRWGAFF. DNA of the CDR3: TGTGCCAGCAGCCAAGGGAGGTGGGGGGCTTTCTTT.

This chain connects TRBV2 to TRBJ1-5; 7 bases fit TRBD1. Germline V CDR1 and CDR2: SNHLY, FYNNEI. Unmatched junction bases numbered 6, after V lost 1 base and J lost 0 bases. The CDR3 runs to 17 residues. CDR3 sequence reads: CASSEGGTAYSNQPQHF. The CDR3 coding sequence is TGTGCCAGCAGTGAAGGGGGGACAGCTTATAGCAATCAGCCCCAGCATTTT.